The T cell receptor (beta chain) under discussion was sequenced for a study of identical twins. Study-level results: Beta clonotypes that were abundant in cord blood contained fewer insertions, a pattern absent from memory repertoires.

Template switching added a universal primer binding site, and final cDNA carried unique molecular identifiers. MiXCR, applied by TCRdb to the 5' RACE reads, yields one record per CDR3 protein. The table includes hundreds of thousands of distinct CDR3 sequences, 8.5% to 9% detected once. This clonotype occurred many times. Its specificity is not known. V shed 3 bases, J shed 3 bases, and the junction held 4 bases outside the gene matches. CDR1 WNHNN and CDR2 SYGVQD come from the germline V gene (reference sequence). CDR3 length: 14 amino acids. These data were also filed under a second study, of yellow fever vaccine responses in identical twins.

The sequence was collected from a young woman in good health. The chain carries TRBV10-1 and TRBJ2-5, with TRBD1 matching over 7 bases. The sequencing sample was made of PBMCs. The CDR3 DNA follows: TGCGCCAGCAGTGAATCTACAGGGGAAGAGACCCAGTACTTC. This gives the protein CASSESTGEETQYF.